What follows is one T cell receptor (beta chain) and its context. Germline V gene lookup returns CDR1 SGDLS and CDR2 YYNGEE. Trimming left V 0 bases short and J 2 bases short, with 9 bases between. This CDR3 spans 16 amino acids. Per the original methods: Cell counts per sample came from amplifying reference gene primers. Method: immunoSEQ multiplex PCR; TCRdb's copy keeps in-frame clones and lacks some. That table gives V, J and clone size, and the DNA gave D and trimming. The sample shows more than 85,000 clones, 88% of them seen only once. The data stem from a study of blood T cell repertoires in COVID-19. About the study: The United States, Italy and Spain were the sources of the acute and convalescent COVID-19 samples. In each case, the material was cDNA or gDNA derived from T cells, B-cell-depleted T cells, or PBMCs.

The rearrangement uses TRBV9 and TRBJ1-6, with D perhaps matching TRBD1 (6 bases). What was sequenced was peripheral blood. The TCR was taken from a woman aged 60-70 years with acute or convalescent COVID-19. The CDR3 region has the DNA TGTGCCAGCAGCGTAGACAGGGAACCCTATAATTCACCCCTCCACTTT. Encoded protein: CASSVDREPYNSPLHF.